This TCR beta chain appears in the sequencing data of a study of blood T cells in healthy people across ages. Overall study findings and caveats: With age, beta diversity per million T cells declined roughly linearly, significantly by approximately 41.

As for this clonotype: The antigen is undetermined. Germline is not matched at one junction end, which may reflect a read error.

This CDR3 has 15 amino acids. Germline CDR1 and CDR2: SGHRS and YFSETQ. The use of a sample-barcoded 5' primer and a J-beta primer mix characterized a second PCR of roughly 7 to 11 cycles. TCRdb re-derived calls from the 5' RACE reads in MiXCR, one entry per CDR3 protein. The sample lists around 1.1 million distinct CDR3 sequences, roughly two fifths seen once, with less than 15% in the top ten. Sequenced input: blood. The chain recombines TRBV5-1 with TRBJ2-3; possible D gene TRBD1, 5 bases. The TCR sequence derives from a man younger than 35 in good health. CDR3 amino acids: CASSLLQDGTDTQYF. CDR3 bases: TGCGCCAGTAGCTTATTACAGGACGGCACAGATACGCAGTATTTT. Combining the CDR3 with reference TRBV5-1 and TRBJ2-3 gives the whole variable domain KAGVTQTPRYLIKTRGQQVTLSCSPISGHRSVSWYQQTPGQGLQFLFEYFSETQRNKGNFPGRFSGRQFSNSRSEMNVSTLELGDSALYLCASSLLQDGTDTQYFGPGTRLTVL.